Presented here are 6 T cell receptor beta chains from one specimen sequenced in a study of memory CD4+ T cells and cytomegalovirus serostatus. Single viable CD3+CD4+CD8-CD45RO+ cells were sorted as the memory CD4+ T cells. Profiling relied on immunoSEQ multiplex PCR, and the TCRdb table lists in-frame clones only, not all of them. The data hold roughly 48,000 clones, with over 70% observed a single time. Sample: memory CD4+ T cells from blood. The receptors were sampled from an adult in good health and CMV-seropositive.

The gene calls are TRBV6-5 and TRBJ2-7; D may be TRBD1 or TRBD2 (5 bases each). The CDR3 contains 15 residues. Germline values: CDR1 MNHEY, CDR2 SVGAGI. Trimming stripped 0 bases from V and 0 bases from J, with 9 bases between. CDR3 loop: CASSYSGTRSYEQYF. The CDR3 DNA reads TGTGCCAGCAGTTACTCGGGGACCCGCTCCTACGAGCAGTACTTC.

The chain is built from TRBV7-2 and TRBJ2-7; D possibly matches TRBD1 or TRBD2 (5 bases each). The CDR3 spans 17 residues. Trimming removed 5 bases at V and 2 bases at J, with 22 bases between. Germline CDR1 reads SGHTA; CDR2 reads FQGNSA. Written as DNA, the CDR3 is TGTGCCAGCAGCGCAGGGACGGGTAAAGACGTTGCCTACGAGCAGTACTTC. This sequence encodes CASSAGTGKDVAYEQYF. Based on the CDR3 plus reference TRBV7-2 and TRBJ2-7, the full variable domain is GAGVSQSPSNKVTEKGKDVELRCDPISGHTALYWYRQSLGQGLEFLIYFQGNSAPDKSGLPSDRFSAERTGGSVSTLTIQRTQQEDSAVYLCASSAGTGKDVAYEQYFGPGTRLTVT.

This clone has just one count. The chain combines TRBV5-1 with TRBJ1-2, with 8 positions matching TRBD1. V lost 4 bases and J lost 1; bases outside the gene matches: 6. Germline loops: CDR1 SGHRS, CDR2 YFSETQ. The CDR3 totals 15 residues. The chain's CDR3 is CASSPYGQGNYGYTF. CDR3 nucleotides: TGCGCCAGCAGCCCCTACGGACAGGGTAACTATGGCTACACCTTC.

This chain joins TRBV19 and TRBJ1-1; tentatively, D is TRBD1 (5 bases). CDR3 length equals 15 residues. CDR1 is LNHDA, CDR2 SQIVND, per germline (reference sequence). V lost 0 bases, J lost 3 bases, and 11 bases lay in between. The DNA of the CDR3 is TGTGCCAGTAGTATAGACACCCGGGACCACACTGAAGCTTTCTTT. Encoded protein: CASSIDTRDHTEAFF.

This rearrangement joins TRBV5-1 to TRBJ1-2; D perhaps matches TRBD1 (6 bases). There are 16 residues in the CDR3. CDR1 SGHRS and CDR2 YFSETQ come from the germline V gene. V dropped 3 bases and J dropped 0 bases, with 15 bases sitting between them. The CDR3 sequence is CASSSSTGQTNYGYTF. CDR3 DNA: TGCGCCAGCAGCTCGTCTACCGGACAGACTAACTATGGCTACACCTTC.

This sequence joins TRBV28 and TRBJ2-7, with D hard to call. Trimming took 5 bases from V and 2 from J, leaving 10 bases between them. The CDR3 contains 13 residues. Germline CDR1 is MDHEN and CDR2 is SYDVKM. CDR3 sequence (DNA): TGTGCCAGCAGTCGGACGGCCACCTACGAGCAGTACTTC. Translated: CASSRTATYEQYF. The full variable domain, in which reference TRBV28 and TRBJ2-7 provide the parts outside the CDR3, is DVKVTQSSRYLVKRTGEKVFLECVQDMDHENMFWYRQDPGLGLRLIYFSYDVKMKEKGDIPEGYSVSREKKERFSLILESASTNQTSMYLCASSRTATYEQYFGPGTRLTVT.